One sample yielded the 10 T cell receptor beta chains listed below, sequenced in a study of cytomegalovirus exposure and HLA in healthy donors. Primers: 60 Vbeta forward and 13 Jbeta reverse. This table comes from immunoSEQ multiplex PCR, and its TCRdb copy is limited to in-frame clones, with some not included. This sample has about 160,000 clones, with more than 80% found just once. Sequences were obtained from PBMCs. All receptors derive from a woman aged 45 to 65 in good health and CMV-seronegative.

The chain recombines TRBV7-9 with TRBJ1-1; D not certain. The germline V and J ends were trimmed by 2 bases and 1 base, with 11 bases remaining between them. Germline V gives CDR1 SEHNR, CDR2 FQNEAQ (reference sequence). The CDR3 contains 15 residues. The CDR3 is CASSLPSKRNTEAFF. The CDR3 DNA sequence: TGTGCCAGCAGCTTACCCTCGAAGAGGAACACTGAAGCTTTCTTT.

The chain couples TRBV28 to TRBJ1-3, with TRBD1 matching over 9 bases. Germline CDR1 and CDR2: MDHEN and SYDVKM. The CDR3 covers 17 residues. The junction had 6 bases not matched to a gene; V was cut back by 3 bases and J by 0 bases. CDR3 sequence (DNA): TGTGCCAGCAGTTTCAACAGGGGGCCTCCCTCTGGAAACACCATATATTTT. Translated, it gives CASSFNRGPPSGNTIYF.

The V and J genes are TRBV2 and TRBJ2-7, with D possibly being TRBD2 (6 bases). The CDR3 spans 12 residues. V was shortened by 9 bases and J by 7 bases, with 16 bases between the two germline ends. Germline V lookup: CDR1 SNHLY, CDR2 FYNNEI. Written as DNA, the CDR3 is TGTGCCAGTCGATCGGAGGGGAATGAGCAGTACTTC. This translates into CASRSEGNEQYF. The full variable domain, with the rest looked up from reference TRBV2 and TRBJ2-7, is EPEVTQTPSHQVTQMGQEVILRCVPISNHLYFYWYRQILGQKVEFLVSFYNNEISEKSEIFDDQFSVERPDGSNFTLKIRSTKLEDSAMYFCASRSEGNEQYFGPGTRLTVT.

This clone was detected a few times. This sequence joins TRBV6-5 and TRBJ2-7, with 9 bases identical to TRBD1. Per the germline V gene, CDR1 is MNHEY and CDR2 is SVGAGI. The V gene end was trimmed by 6 bases and the J gene end by 4 bases; junction bases not matched to a gene: 10. There are 15 residues in the CDR3. CDR3 in DNA: TGTGCCAGCAGCACAGGACAGGGGTTTGTTTACGAGCAGTACTTC. Translation: CASSTGQGFVYEQYF.

This chain joins TRBV12-5 and TRBJ2-1, with 8 bases fitting TRBD1. CDR1 and CDR2 (germline): LGHNT, FRNRAP. This CDR3 comprises 17 residues. V lost 3 bases and J lost 6; bases outside the gene matches: 13. The CDR3 sequence is CASGFDRGPAAANEQFF. The CDR3 DNA reads TGTGCTAGTGGTTTTGACAGGGGCCCTGCCGCGGCCAATGAGCAGTTCTTC. The variable domain in full, completed from reference TRBV12-5 and TRBJ2-1, reads DARVTQTPRHKVTEMGQEVTMRCQPILGHNTVFWYRQTMMQGLELLAYFRNRAPLDDSGMPKDRFSAEMPDATLATLKIQPSEPRDSAVYFCASGFDRGPAAANEQFFGPGTRLTVL.

The chain couples TRBV4-3 to TRBJ1-5, with 7 nucleotides matching TRBD1. This CDR3 has 13 amino acids. J gave up 7 bases and V 0 bases, and 0 bases lay outside the gene matches. The germline gives CDR1 LGHNA, CDR2 YSLEER. CDR3 residues: CASSQEGGQPQHF. CDR3 DNA: TGCGCCAGCAGCCAAGAAGGGGGCCAGCCCCAGCATTTT.

The table lists this clone with a count of one. This chain connects TRBV2 to TRBJ2-2, with TRBD2 matching 15 bases. Germline V gene data show CDR1 as SNHLY and CDR2 as FYNNEI. CDR3 length: 17 residues. After removal of 7 bases from V and 3 bases from J, the junction contained 6 bases not matched to a gene. The CDR3 reads CASTWTSGGAYTGELFF. The CDR3 bases are TGTGCCAGCACCTGGACTAGCGGGGGGGCCTACACCGGGGAGCTGTTTTTT. The full variable domain, in which reference TRBV2 and TRBJ2-2 provide the parts outside the CDR3, is EPEVTQTPSHQVTQMGQEVILRCVPISNHLYFYWYRQILGQKVEFLVSFYNNEISEKSEIFDDQFSVERPDGSNFTLKIRSTKLEDSAMYFCASTWTSGGAYTGELFFGEGSRLTVL.

This clone showed up just once. V gene TRBV19 combines with J gene TRBJ2-7; 9 bases line up with TRBD2. Germline lookup yields CDR1 LNHDA and CDR2 SQIVND (reference sequence). The CDR3 sequence is 16 residues long. The junction had 10 bases not matched to a gene; V was cut back by 5 bases and J by 2 bases. The CDR3 here is CASSPSPAGGAYEQYF. The CDR3 DNA is TGTGCCAGTAGTCCTAGCCCCGCGGGGGGGGCCTACGAGCAGTACTTC. The whole variable domain, filled in from reference TRBV19 and TRBJ2-7, reads DGGITQSPKYLFRKEGQNVTLSCEQNLNHDAMYWYRQDPGQGLRLIYYSQIVNDFQKGDIAEGYSVSREKKESFPLTVTSAQKNPTAFYLCASSPSPAGGAYEQYFGPGTRLTVT.

In this sample, this clone turned up once. The chain is built from TRBV7-2 and TRBJ2-3; D is undetermined. Germline assignment: CDR1 SGHTA and CDR2 FQGNSA. V was clipped by 1 base and J by 3 bases, with 14 bases between them. The CDR3 extends over 16 amino acids. CDR3 in amino acids: CASSLERPLKTDTQYF. The CDR3 DNA reads as TGTGCCAGCAGCTTAGAGAGGCCCCTCAAGACAGATACGCAGTATTTT.

The chain is built from TRBV4-1 and TRBJ2-7; 7 bases map to TRBD1. The V and J ends lost 1 base and 6 bases, in that order; junction bases with no gene match: 6. Germline V gives CDR1 MGHRA, CDR2 YSYEKL. CDR3 length: 14 residues. The CDR3: CASSQGQGAFEQYF. The CDR3, as DNA: TGCGCCAGCAGCCAAGGACAGGGTGCTTTCGAGCAGTACTTC.